The source of this TCR beta chain is a study of graft-versus-host responses after intestinal transplantation. Overall study context: Isolated intestinal, liver-intestinal, or multivisceral transplants had been given to the recipients. Anti-thymocyte globulin induction was given to all recipients, followed by tacrolimus and steroids for around three years.

Produced via immunoSEQ multiplex PCR; TCRdb's table is partial and in-frame only. The sample has about 12,000 clones, 65% to 85% seen once. V was shortened by 4 bases and J by 5 bases, with 12 bases between the two germline ends. This CDR3 is built from 13 residues. CDR1 and CDR2 (germline): MGHRA, YSYEKL. The chain joins TRBV4-1 to TRBJ2-7, with D unclear. The sequenced sample was PBMCs, obtained around 290 days after intestinal transplant. This TCR was sampled from a human patient who received an intestinal transplant, so some T cells may come from the graft donor. CDR3 in DNA: TGCGCCAGCAGCCCCCTCGGGCCTGACGAGCAGTACTTC. Protein product: CASSPLGPDEQYF.